The present TCR beta chain was sequenced within a study of blood T cells in healthy people across ages. Study-wide findings and caveats: Correlation between TCR beta diversity and naive T cell percentage was strong. While age rose, TCR beta diversity per million T cells dropped in a roughly linear way.

A second PCR, run for about 7 to 12 cycles, used a sample-barcoded 5' primer plus a J-beta primer mix. TCRdb re-analysed the 5' RACE reads in MiXCR, keeping a single row per CDR3 protein. The repertoire holds 920,000 or so distinct CDR3 sequences, with over 35% as singletons. J was trimmed by 7 bases and V by 2 bases; bases with no gene match: 19. The CDR3 totals 19 residues. Germline CDR1 and CDR2: SEHNR and FQNEAQ (reference sequence). Concerning this clonotype itself: Its antigen is not known.

The J gene is TRBJ2-5, the V gene TRBV7-9; 10 bases line up with TRBD2. The sample comprised blood. This sequence was found in a woman in her sixties or seventies in good health. DNA for the CDR3: TGTGCCAGCAGCTTACGACTTGGATCCGGGACTAGCGTTCGGGGGACCCAGTACTTC. Protein: CASSLRLGSGTSVRGTQYF. Supplemented by reference TRBV7-9 and TRBJ2-5, the full variable domain reads DTGVSQNPRHKITKRGQNVTFRCDPISEHNRLYWYRQTLGQGPEFLTYFQNEAQLEKSRLLSDRFSAERPKGSFSTLEIQRTEQGDSAMYLCASSLRLGSGTSVRGTQYFGPGTRLLVL.